This T cell receptor (beta chain) was retrieved from a study of regulatory T cells in long-lasting Graves disease. General observations from the study: Repertoires from persistent disease leaned toward TRBV28, TRBJ1-2 and TRBJ2-5.

This clonotype was recorded at least ten times. What it binds is unknown. Regarding time point: newly diagnosed GD, antithyroid drugs for less than 3 months. Researchers made the TCR library from RNA that was extracted from PBMCs. Germline lookup yields CDR1 SEHNR and CDR2 FQNEAQ (reference sequence). The CDR3 consists of 19 residues. The ends were cut back, 4 bases at V and 4 bases at J, with 25 bases in the middle. Arm-PCR with iRepertoire HTBI primers amplified the CDR3 regions for these TCR beta libraries. TCRdb reprocessed the multiplex PCR reads via MiXCR and lists one record per CDR3 protein. The table shows about 540,000 distinct CDR3 sequences, with 13% occurring only once. Separately, the same data were catalogued under a study of T cells in Graves' hyperthyroidism and ophthalmopathy. According to that study: Diagnoses rested on clinical symptoms, serum thyroxine and TRAb, thyroid ultrasound and orbital computed tomography. Appearing also in blood were most of the thyroid clonotypes expanded above 0.001.

This clonotype was obtained from a young man with Graves disease. Sequenced material: peripheral blood mononuclear cells (PBMCs), taken at new diagnosis, from a patient treated with antithyroid drugs. The chain links TRBV7-9 to TRBJ2-2; no reliable D call. The DNA for the CDR3 is TGTGCCAGCAGCTCCCCCTTTCTAGACTCCGCGACGAGCACCGGGGAGCTGTTTTTT. Encoded protein: CASSSPFLDSATSTGELFF.